This T cell receptor (beta chain) was identified in a study of blood T cell repertoires in COVID-19. The assay was immunoSEQ multiplex PCR, and TCRdb's table has in-frame clones only and misses some. This table has 310,000 or so clones, about 87% appearing once. Individuals aged roughly 18 to 100 years were recruited from roughly 23 US areas. Clinical history as reported by participants underpinned cohort assignment. Germline CDR1 is LGHDT and CDR2 is YNNKEL (reference sequence). V lost 0 bases and J lost 7, with 13 bases in between. CDR3 length equals 15 residues. The J gene is TRBJ1-5, the V gene TRBV3-1 (or the pseudogene TRBV3-2), with D uncertain. Sequencing was done on a sample of PBMCs or T cells enriched from blood (not recorded which). This receptor was obtained from a young woman who had recovered from COVID-19. CDR3 DNA sequence: TGTGCCAGCAGCCAAGATCTCGGGGAGGACCAGCCCCAGCATTTT. Amino acids: CASSQDLGEDQPQHF.